This TCR beta chain was observed in a study of tumor and adjacent non-tumor tissue in lung cancer. Across the study: There were some 11 adenocarcinoma, a couple of squamous cell carcinoma and 1 small cell lung cancer cases. Aged about 30 to 85 years, patients included fewer than 11 men and 4 to 6 women with stage I to III disease. Study-wide points: Patients with more diverse tumor TCRs had worse survival. Significantly higher TCR diversity was found in tumor than normal lung.

Three rounds of nested PCR, following a modified ARM-PCR protocol, produced the TCRbeta library. One entry per CDR3 protein results from TCRdb running MiXCR on the multiplex PCR reads. Of about 82,000 distinct CDR3 sequences listed, under 85% were seen once; the top ten hold 10% to 15%. RNA was extracted from bulk tissue without any cell sorting. Comment on this clonotype: Its antigen is unknown.

CDR1 is SGHDT and CDR2 is YYEEEE in the germline V gene. There are 15 residues in the CDR3. J was trimmed by 4 bases and V by 6 bases; bases with no gene match: 13. The V and J genes are TRBV5-6 and TRBJ2-7; 7 bases map to TRBD2. The sample was lung tumor tissue. This clonotype originated in a woman aged 45-60 years with non-small cell lung cancer. CDR3 sequence reads: CASILLALKGYEQYF. CDR3 in DNA: TGTGCCAGCATTTTACTAGCGCTAAAAGGTTACGAGCAGTACTTC.